These 13 T cell receptor beta chains originate from one sample sequenced in a study of T cells after yellow fever vaccination. TCRdb itself ran the 5' RACE reads through MiXCR, one entry per CDR3 protein. The top ten clones hold over 15% of a sample with a few hundred thousand distinct CDR3 sequences, around 3.5% of them seen once. The starting material was PBMCs, obtained 15 days after the yellow fever booster vaccination. These receptors originate from a man between 18 and 35 years old who received the YFV17D yellow fever vaccine.

This clonotype came up many times. J is TRBJ1-4 and V is TRBV20-1; D is perhaps TRBD1 (5 bases). Germline V gene sequence: CDR1 DFQATT, CDR2 SNEGSKA (reference sequence). The germline V and J ends were trimmed by 3 bases and 4 bases, with 18 bases remaining between them. The CDR3 is 16 amino acids. The CDR3 DNA is TGCAGTGCTAGGATTTCCGGGGCAGCGGATAATGAAAAACTGTTTTTT. Residues: CSARISGAADNEKLFF.

There are many counts of this clonotype. Here the CDR3 reads CASRRSRGGTDTQYF. The CDR3 DNA reads as TGTGCCAGCAGAAGGTCGCGGGGGGGCACAGATACGCAGTATTTT. The chain recombines TRBV12-3 or TRBV12-4 with TRBJ2-3, with 8 bases lining up with TRBD2. Losses at the gene ends were 6 bases for V and 1 base for J; bases not matched to a gene: 6. The CDR3 covers 15 residues.

This clonotype was seen more than once but under ten times. This sequence joins TRBV10-2 and TRBJ2-7, with D tentatively TRBD1 (5 bases). Per the germline V gene, CDR1 is WSHSY and CDR2 is SAAADI. CDR3 length: 14 residues. V was pared by 4 bases and J by 2 bases, with 12 bases between. The CDR3 sequence is CASSASRAPYEQYF. As DNA, the CDR3 is TGCGCCAGCAGTGCGAGCAGGGCCCCCTACGAGCAGTACTTC.

This clonotype was picked up many times. The J gene is TRBJ2-7, the V gene TRBV11-2; TRBD1 matches 9 bases. CDR1 and CDR2 from the germline V gene are SGHAT and FQNNGV. Losses at the gene ends were 4 bases for V and 3 bases for J; bases not matched to a gene: 7. The CDR3 has 15 amino acids. The CDR3 DNA reads as TGTGCCAGCAGCTCGCCCCGGACAGGGGACTACGAGCAGTACTTC. This codes for CASSSPRTGDYEQYF.

This clonotype appeared many times. One end of the junction is discordant with germline, which a read error may explain. The V call is TRBV12-3 or TRBV12-4, the J call TRBJ1-6, with D unresolved. The CDR3 runs 13 residues. The CDR3 reads CASTLGSSSPLHF. The CDR3, as DNA: TGTGCCAGCACTTTAGGTTCCAGTTCACCCCTCCACTTT.

This clonotype has ten or more counts. This chain's CDR3 is CSAGQGAAQETQYF. CDR3 DNA: TGCAGTGCTGGACAGGGGGCGGCTCAAGAGACCCAGTACTTC. The chain couples TRBV20-1 to TRBJ2-5; TRBD1 matches at 11 bases. This CDR3 is 14 amino acids long. Looked up from germline, CDR1 is DFQATT and CDR2 is SNEGSKA (reference sequence). The V and J ends lost 5 bases and 2 bases, in that order; junction bases with no gene match: 4.

This clonotype has at least ten counts. This sequence joins TRBV20-1 and TRBJ2-3; 10 bases match TRBD2. J was trimmed by 5 bases and V by 5 bases; bases with no gene match: 10. Germline CDR1 is DFQATT and CDR2 is SNEGSKA (reference sequence). The CDR3 has 15 amino acids. CDR3 sequence (DNA): TGCAGTGCTGACCCACTAGCGGGGAATCGAGATACGCAGTATTTT. Residues: CSADPLAGNRDTQYF.

This clonotype was recorded many times. The rearrangement links TRBV4-3 to TRBJ1-1; a weak D match, TRBD1 (6 bases). The V end was cut by 5 bases, the J end by 0 bases, with 10 bases between. The CDR3 is 14 amino acids. Germline V lookup: CDR1 LGHNA, CDR2 YSLEER. The CDR3 reads CASSATGLNTEAFF. Here the CDR3 DNA reads TGCGCCAGCAGCGCTACAGGGTTGAACACTGAAGCTTTCTTT.

This clonotype was seen at least ten times. The chain is built from TRBV5-1 and TRBJ2-2; the match to TRBD2 covers 11 bases. CDR1 SGHRS and CDR2 YFSETQ come from the germline V gene. This CDR3 spans 19 amino acids. The trim removed 0 bases at V and 2 bases at J, leaving 9 bases unmatched. CDR3 amino acids: CASSLELAGGPLNTGELFF. DNA of the CDR3: TGCGCCAGCAGCTTGGAATTAGCGGGGGGGCCTCTAAACACCGGGGAGCTGTTTTTT.

This clonotype was seen at least ten times. The chain combines TRBV29-1 with TRBJ1-4, with 7 bases that match TRBD1. Trimming at V came to 6 bases and at J to 7 bases, leaving 8 bases not matched to a gene. CDR1 and CDR2 from the germline V gene are SQVTM and ANQGSEA. The CDR3 is made up of 13 amino acids. The CDR3 sequence is CSVRPGQSEKLFF. CDR3 bases: TGCAGCGTCCGACCGGGACAGAGTGAAAAACTGTTTTTT.

In its sample, this clonotype was seen many times. V and J are TRBV10-3 and TRBJ1-1; D remains ambiguous. The germline V gene encodes CDR1 ENHRY and CDR2 SYGVKD. Trimming pared 3 bases from V and 12 bases from J, leaving 20 bases between. The CDR3 totals 14 residues. CDR3 nucleotides: TGTGCCATCAGTGATCGAGTTCCCGGAGGGATAACTTTCTTT. Protein product: CAISDRVPGGITFF.

This clonotype occurred many times. V and J are TRBV12-3 or TRBV12-4 and TRBJ1-2; D is perhaps TRBD1 (5 bases). The CDR3 totals 17 residues. Trimming cost V 6 bases and J 6 bases, with 26 bases left between them. CDR3 in amino acids: CASRPGTGSGITDGYTF. The CDR3 DNA sequence: TGTGCCAGCAGGCCCGGGACCGGCTCAGGGATCACTGATGGCTACACCTTC.

The rearrangement joins TRBV12-5 to TRBJ1-3; tentatively, D is TRBD1 (6 bases). Germline CDR1 reads LGHNT; CDR2 reads FRNRAP. The length of the CDR3 is 15 residues. V was cut by 6 bases and J by 2 bases, with 14 bases left in between. The CDR3 loop is CASGSIGGTGNTIYF. The CDR3 DNA follows: TGTGCTAGTGGCTCGATAGGGGGAACTGGAAACACCATATATTTT.